Following are 10 T cell receptor beta chains from one sample sequenced in a study of blood T cell repertoires in COVID-19. The method was immunoSEQ multiplex PCR; TCRdb's version includes in-frame clones alone and lacks a portion of them. This table holds over 200,000 clones, less than 90% found once. Sequencing input: PBMCs or T cells enriched from blood (not recorded which). The receptors stem from a woman between 50 and 59 years old in a cohort exposed to, infected with or recovered from COVID-19 (not recorded which).

This chain joins TRBV12-3 or TRBV12-4 and TRBJ1-2; D not certain. V lost 1 base, J lost 8 bases, and 11 bases lay in between. CDR3 size: 13 residues. CDR3 bases: TGTGCCAGCAGTTTAGAGAGTGGGCTGGGCTACACCTTC. Amino acid sequence: CASSLESGLGYTF.

V gene TRBV11-2 combines with J gene TRBJ2-7; possibly TRBD1 for D (5 bases). V was clipped by 2 bases and J by 2 bases, with 19 bases between them. Germline V gives CDR1 SGHAT, CDR2 FQNNGV. CDR3 length equals 17 residues. The CDR3 region has the DNA TGTGCCAGCAGCTTATCGAGCTACAGGAAATATACCTACGAGCAGTACTTC. This translates into CASSLSSYRKYTYEQYF.

The chain employs TRBV6-5 and TRBJ1-1, with D possibly being TRBD1 (5 bases). This CDR3 has 14 amino acids. The germline V gene has CDR1 MNHEY and CDR2 SVGAGI. V was shortened by 0 bases and J by 4 bases, with 9 bases between the two germline ends. CDR3 sequence reads: CASSYSQGRTEAFF. In DNA form, the CDR3 reads TGTGCCAGCAGTTACTCGCAGGGTCGCACTGAAGCTTTCTTT.

Notes on this clone: At one end, the junction sequence differs from germline, possibly due to a read error. The V call is TRBV18, the J call TRBJ1-4; the match to TRBD1 covers 8 bases. This CDR3 spans 12 amino acids. The V gene's germline CDR1 is KGHSH and CDR2 LQKENI. Here the CDR3 DNA reads TGTGCCAGCTCACAGGAGACAGGGGCGGTCCTTTTT. Protein product: CASSQETGAVLF.

The genes are TRBV7-3 and TRBJ1-2; tentatively, D is TRBD1 (5 bases). This CDR3 has 16 residues. CDR1 is SGHTA, CDR2 FQGTGA, per germline. Trimming removed 0 bases from V and 7 bases from J, with 18 bases in between. In DNA form, the CDR3 reads TGTGCCAGCAGCTTAACGGGGAATGAGGGACTTTTTGGCTACACCTTC. This gives the protein CASSLTGNEGLFGYTF.

The V call is TRBV6-2 or TRBV6-3, the J call TRBJ2-1, with 9 bases aligning to TRBD1. V lost 2 bases, J lost 4 bases, and 9 bases stayed unmatched. This CDR3 region has 17 residues. The germline gives CDR1 MNHEY, CDR2 SVGEGT. Here the CDR3 DNA reads TGTGCCAGCAGTTACCCCACGGGGACAGGGTCGTACAATGAGCAGTTCTTC. Translating gives CASSYPTGTGSYNEQFF.

The chain links TRBV4-1 to TRBJ2-2; 8 bases are a match to TRBD2. V lost 3 bases, J lost 5 bases, and 2 bases stayed unmatched. The CDR3 contains 14 residues. Germline values: CDR1 MGHRA, CDR2 YSYEKL. CDR3 nucleotide sequence: TGCGCCAGCAGCCACGGGACTAGTACCGGGGAGCTGTTTTTT. Its protein is CASSHGTSTGELFF.

The chain has TRBV7-2 and TRBJ2-1, with 10 bases fitting TRBD1. The CDR3 is 15 amino acids. V lost 5 bases to trimming and J lost 4 bases; unmatched junction nucleotides: 5. CDR1 and CDR2 (germline): SGHTA, FQGNSA. The CDR3 protein is CASSAGQGGYNEQFF. The CDR3 nucleotides are TGTGCCAGCAGCGCCGGACAGGGGGGGTACAATGAGCAGTTCTTC.

This clone is a singleton in its sample. This chain uses TRBV5-1 with TRBJ2-7; D unclear. The CDR3 sequence is 15 residues long. V lost 2 bases to trimming and J lost 1 base, with 13 bases between them. Per the germline V gene, CDR1 is SGHRS and CDR2 is YFSETQ. As DNA, the CDR3 is TGCGCCAGCAGCTTTACGGGTCTAGAGTCCTACGAGCAGTACTTC. This gives the protein CASSFTGLESYEQYF.

The rearrangement uses TRBV7-2 and TRBJ2-3, with 7 nucleotides matching TRBD1. This CDR3 contains 17 residues. V trimming: 5 bases; J trimming: 2 bases; junction bases outside the gene matches: 13. Per the germline V gene, CDR1 is SGHTA and CDR2 is FQGNSA. The CDR3 DNA sequence: TGTGCCAGCAGCCACCAGAGGGGGCGTGGCTACACAGATACGCAGTATTTT. Protein sequence: CASSHQRGRGYTDTQYF.